The 11 T cell receptor beta chains given below trace back to one sample, sequenced in a study of T cells in women clearing cervical HPV infection. TCRdb's copy holds only in-frame clones and misses some; the assay was immunoSEQ multiplex PCR. This table lists tens of thousands of clones. Specimen: blood buffy coat. The receptors were gathered from a woman aged 18-69 years with a cervical HPV16 infection that either progressed to CIN3+ or cleared (not recorded which).

Partial CDR3 DNA: TGTGCCAGCTCACCCACAAAATCTGGAAACACC. Its translation: CASSPTKSGNT. The full CDR3 is CASSPTKSGNTIYF. The chain carries TRBV18 and TRBJ1-3; D gene ambiguous. The read is 3 residues too short to cover the CDR3 end, so that end is filled in from the germline J gene. V lost 3 bases and J 1 base, leaving 7 bases between the germline ends. Germline values: CDR1 KGHSH, CDR2 LQKENI. The CDR3 has 14 residues.

CDR3: CAIADGRRGGTNEQFF. The part of the CDR3 DNA that was read is TGTGCCATCGCTGATGGCCGGCGGGGGGGCACCAATGAG. This rearrangement joins TRBV10-3 to TRBJ2-1; 9 nucleotides line up with TRBD2. The read ends 3 residues before the CDR3 terminus; that terminus is restored from the germline J gene. The length of the CDR3 is 16 residues. The junction had 14 bases not matched to a gene; V was cut back by 8 bases and J by 6 bases. CDR1 and CDR2 from the germline V gene are ENHRY and SYGVKD.

Note on this clone: Sequencing ends 3 residues short of the CDR3 end; the germline J gene provides the rest. The rearrangement joins TRBV29-1 to TRBJ2-1; TRBD2 matches 7 bases. Germline V gives CDR1 SQVTM, CDR2 ANQGSEA. Trimming at V came to 6 bases and at J to 9 bases, leaving 5 bases not matched to a gene. The CDR3 runs 11 residues. The part of the CDR3 DNA that was read is TGCAGCGTGTCGCGGGAGTCTGAG. It yields the protein CSVSRESE. In full, the CDR3 reads CSVSRESEQFF.

As for this clone: The CDR3 end is not reached by the read, which stops 3 residues before it; the germline J gene fills it in. V usage is TRBV15 and J usage is TRBJ1-6, with a weak D call TRBD1 (6 bases). The CDR3 is 13 residues long. The V end lost 9 bases, the J end lost 4 bases, and 10 bases lay between the germline ends. Germline V gene lookup returns CDR1 LNHNV and CDR2 YYDKDF (reference sequence). CDR3: CATRTDYNSPLHF. CDR3 DNA, as far as it was read: TGTGCCACGAGGACAGATTATAATTCACCC.

Points on this clone: The read ends 3 residues before the CDR3 terminus; that terminus is restored from the germline J gene. The chain links TRBV20-1 to TRBJ2-1; 9 bases are shared with TRBD1. Trimming cost V 1 base and J 5 bases; bases outside gene matches: 6. Germline CDR1 reads DFQATT; CDR2 reads SNEGSKA (reference sequence). The CDR3 has 15 amino acids. Incomplete CDR3 DNA: TGCAGTGCTAGAGGGGGGACAGGGTGGGACAATGAG. This sequence encodes CSARGGTGWDNE. The complete CDR3 sequence is CSARGGTGWDNEQFF.

Details on this clone: Read coverage stops 3 residues before the CDR3 terminus; the germline J gene supplies the remainder. The rearrangement links TRBV2 to TRBJ2-1; TRBD2 aligns across 12 bases. The CDR3 length is 15 residues. CDR1 is SNHLY, CDR2 FYNNEI, per germline. V dropped 7 bases and J dropped 7; count of bases not matched to a gene: 8. Partial CDR3 DNA: TGTGCCAGCAAACCGGGACTAGCGGGTTTTAATGAG. It yields the protein CASKPGLAGFNE. The entire CDR3 protein reads CASKPGLAGFNEQFF.

Judged by frequency, this clone is medium-sized (0.01 to 0.1%). The read halts 3 residues ahead of the CDR3 end, with the missing end drawn from the germline J gene. The V call is TRBV18, the J call TRBJ2-3, with D maybe TRBD1 (6 bases). Germline V CDR1 and CDR2: KGHSH, LQKENI. V gave up 3 bases and J gave up 7 bases, with 14 bases separating them. CDR3 length equals 14 residues. The CDR3 bases that were read are TGTGCCAGCTCACCTGGACAGAACATCAATACG. Its translation is CASSPGQNINT. The whole CDR3 sequence reads CASSPGQNINTQYF. The complete variable domain, with remaining parts taken from reference TRBV18 and TRBJ2-3, reads NAGVMQNPRHLVRRRGQEARLRCSPMKGHSHVYWYRQLPEEGLKFMVYLQKENIIDESGMPKERFSAEFPKEGPSILRIQQVVRGDSAAYFCASSPGQNINTQYFGPGTRLTVL.

Details on this clone: Read sequence stops 3 residues before the CDR3 end, and the germline J gene provides the missing end. The V and J genes are TRBV10-1 and TRBJ2-7; D might be TRBD1 (6 bases). Germline V gene data show CDR1 as WNHNN and CDR2 as SYGVQD (reference sequence). This CDR3 region has 14 residues. Trimming removed 0 bases at V and 5 bases at J, with 11 bases between. The DNA read from the CDR3 is TGCGCCAGCAGTGAGTCAGGTTCAGGGGACGAG. It specifies CASSESGSGDE. The complete CDR3 reads CASSESGSGDEQYF.

CDR3 sequence reads: CASSQDRETQYF. The part of the CDR3 DNA that was read is TGTGCCAGCAGCCAAGACAGGGAGACC. The rearrangement joins TRBV7-2 to TRBJ2-5, with D perhaps matching TRBD1 (6 bases). The read ends 3 residues before the CDR3 terminus; that terminus is restored from the germline J gene. Trimming removed 5 bases at V and 5 bases at J, with 9 bases between. Germline V gene data show CDR1 as SGHTA and CDR2 as FQGNSA. The CDR3 has 12 residues.

Note on this clone: The CDR3 end falls 3 residues outside the read, so it is completed with the germline J gene. The chain is built from TRBV20-1 and TRBJ1-1; no clear D. The V end was cut by 3 bases, the J end by 3 bases, with 17 bases between. The length of the CDR3 is 15 residues. The germline V gene has CDR1 DFQATT and CDR2 SNEGSKA (reference sequence). CDR3 DNA (partial): TGCAGTGCTAGTCCTATGTATTCGCGGGACACTGAA. The encoded protein is CSASPMYSRDTE. The CDR3, in full, reads CSASPMYSRDTEAFF.

Regarding this clone: The CDR3 end lies 3 residues beyond the end of the read and is filled in from the germline J gene. The rearrangement links TRBV20-1 to TRBJ2-3, with 7 bases that match TRBD2. There are 17 residues in the CDR3. The germline V gene has CDR1 DFQATT and CDR2 SNEGSKA (reference sequence). Losses at the gene ends were 1 base for V and 2 bases for J; bases not matched to a gene: 12. The CDR3: CSARVWRRDYLTDTQYF. The sequenced part of the CDR3 DNA is TGCAGTGCTAGAGTCTGGAGAAGGGACTACCTCACAGATACG.